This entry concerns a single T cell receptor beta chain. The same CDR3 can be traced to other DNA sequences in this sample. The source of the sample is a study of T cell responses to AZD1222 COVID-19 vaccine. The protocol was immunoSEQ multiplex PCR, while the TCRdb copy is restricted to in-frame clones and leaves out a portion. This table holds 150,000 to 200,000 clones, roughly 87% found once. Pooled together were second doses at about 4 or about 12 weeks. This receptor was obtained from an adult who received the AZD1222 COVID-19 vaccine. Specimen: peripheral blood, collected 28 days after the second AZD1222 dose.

CDR3 nucleotide sequence: TGTGCCAGCAGTTTTGAAGAGAATCAGCCCCAGCATTTT. Its protein product is CASSFEENQPQHF. This chain links TRBV12-3 or TRBV12-4 with TRBJ1-5; D uncertain. The ends were cut back, 3 bases at V and 4 bases at J, with 7 bases in the middle. This CDR3 has 13 residues.